This T cell receptor beta chain was retrieved from a study of blood T cell repertoires in COVID-19. Study background: COVID-19 samples, acute and convalescent, were from the United States, Italy and Spain.

The CDR3 extends over 12 amino acids. The germline gives CDR1 MGHRA, CDR2 YSYEKL. The ends were cut back, 4 bases at V and 8 bases at J, with 11 bases in the middle. Authors' methods: Using reference gene primer amplification, nucleated cell counts were estimated. Clones were read by immunoSEQ multiplex PCR, and TCRdb kept only the in-frame ones, dropping some. That table gives V, J and clone size, and the DNA gave D and trimming. The sample lists around 140,000 clones, roughly nine tenths occurring once. This chain joins TRBV4-1 and TRBJ1-2; no definite D call. Sequencing used peripheral blood. This receptor was identified in a human donor with COVID-19, enrolled during active disease. The donor label of this sample is uncertain. The CDR3 protein is CASSPDAGGYTF. For the CDR3, the DNA is TGCGCCAGCAGCCCGGACGCGGGAGGCTACACCTTC.